Included here is one T cell receptor (beta chain) sequence, with context. Germline trimming cut 3 bases from V and 5 bases from J; bases unmatched to any gene: 10. This CDR3 is 16 amino acids long. Looked up from germline, CDR1 is SGHRS and CDR2 is YFSETQ. Methods used by the authors: Amplification of reference gene primers was used by the study to estimate nucleated cell counts. Here immunoSEQ multiplex PCR was the method, and the copy in TCRdb shows in-frame clones only, minus some. V, J and clone size are taken as reported in that table, and D and trimming were inferred from the DNA itself. The data contain nearly 40,000 clones, around nine tenths of them singletons. The data stem from a study of blood T cell repertoires in COVID-19. The overall study: From the United States, Italy and Spain came samples of acute and convalescent COVID-19. PBMCs, B-cell-depleted T cells, or T cells were the source of the cDNA or gDNA that made up the material.

The sequenced sample consisted of peripheral blood. V is TRBV5-1 and J is TRBJ2-1; 8 bases map to TRBD1. The TCR comes from a woman aged 65 to 85 with acute or convalescent COVID-19. The CDR3 DNA follows: TGCGCCAGCAGCTCATTCAGGGGGCTCTCTGACAATGAGCAGTTCTTC. Translation: CASSSFRGLSDNEQFF.